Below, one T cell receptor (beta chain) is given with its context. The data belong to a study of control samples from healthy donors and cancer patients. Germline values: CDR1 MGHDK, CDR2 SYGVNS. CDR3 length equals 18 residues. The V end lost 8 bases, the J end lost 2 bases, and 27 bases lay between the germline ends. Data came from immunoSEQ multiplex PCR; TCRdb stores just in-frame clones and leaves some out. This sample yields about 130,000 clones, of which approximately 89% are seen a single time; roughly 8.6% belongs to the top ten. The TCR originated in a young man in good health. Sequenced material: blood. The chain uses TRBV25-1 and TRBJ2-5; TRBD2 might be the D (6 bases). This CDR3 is CASGRTAPFTLDQETQYF. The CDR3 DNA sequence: TGTGCCAGCGGGAGGACGGCCCCGTTCACCCTAGATCAAGAGACCCAGTACTTC.